This T cell receptor beta chain was sequenced for a study of radiotherapy plus CTLA-4 blockade in lung cancer. Comment on this clone: Its antigen is not known.

The method was immunoSEQ multiplex PCR; TCRdb's version includes in-frame clones alone and lacks a portion of them. This table has about 57,000 clones, 65% to 80% appearing once. The germline gives CDR1 SEHNR, CDR2 FQNEAQ (reference sequence). V shed 8 bases, J shed 5 bases, and the junction held 10 bases outside the gene matches. This CDR3 has 15 amino acids. Notes on the study in general: After treatment with radiotherapy plus ipilimumab, TCR clones that came from the tumor expanded in blood. Dynamics of early blood T cell clones, together with interferon-beta, were reportedly the best predictors of response.

Material: peripheral blood, obtained from a patient treated with radiotherapy plus ipilimumab. This chain joins TRBV7-9 and TRBJ2-1, with 9 bases that match TRBD2. The sequence came from a human donor with non-small cell lung cancer who had a complete response to radiotherapy plus ipilimumab. The CDR3 coding sequence is TGTGCCAGCGCTCCAGCGGGAGGTGCGAACAATGAGCAGTTCTTC. Translation gives CASAPAGGANNEQFF.